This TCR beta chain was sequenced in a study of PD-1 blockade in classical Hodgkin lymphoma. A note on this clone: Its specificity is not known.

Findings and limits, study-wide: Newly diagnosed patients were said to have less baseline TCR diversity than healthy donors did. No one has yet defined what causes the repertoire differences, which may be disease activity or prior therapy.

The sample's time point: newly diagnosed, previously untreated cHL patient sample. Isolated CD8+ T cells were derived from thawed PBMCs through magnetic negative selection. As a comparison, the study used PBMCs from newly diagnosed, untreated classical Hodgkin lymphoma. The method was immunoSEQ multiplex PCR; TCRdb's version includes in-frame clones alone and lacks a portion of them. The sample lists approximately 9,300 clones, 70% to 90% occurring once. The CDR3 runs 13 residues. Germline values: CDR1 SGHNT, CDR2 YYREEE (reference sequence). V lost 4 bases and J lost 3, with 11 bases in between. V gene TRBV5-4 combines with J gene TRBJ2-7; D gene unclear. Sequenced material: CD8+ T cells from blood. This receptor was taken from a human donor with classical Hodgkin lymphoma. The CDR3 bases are TGTGCCAGCAGCCCAGACTCGCACTACGAGCAGTACTTC. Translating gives CASSPDSHYEQYF.